A selection of T cell receptor beta chains follows, all from one sample in a study of cytomegalovirus exposure and HLA in healthy donors. TCRdb's copy holds only in-frame clones and misses some; the assay was immunoSEQ multiplex PCR. The repertoire consists of roughly 140,000 clones, with 79% occurring once and the leading ten covering about 6.7%. The sample comprised PBMCs. The receptors derive from a woman in her 40s in good health and CMV-seropositive. CDR3s leave out the opening cysteine and the closing phenylalanine or tryptophan. Size values are once, few and many counts, or a class for expanded clones, and some rows have none.

CDR3aa | v_gene | abundance
AISGLGGDEQF | TRBV10-3 | .
ASSSVGLAGGTYNEQF | TRBV11-2 | .
ASRHGQGTYEQY | TRBV6-5 | .
ASSRQVSEAF | TRBV28 | .
ASSLGLSGYEQY | TRBV13 | .
ASSKLAGEAGETQY | TRBV9 | .
ASSLTGQSGETQY | TRBV11-3 | .
ASSQGSYEQY | TRBV6-5 | .
ASSSPGLAGVRSRDTQY | TRBV7-2 | once
ASSAQGYYSNQPQH | TRBV6-1 | .
ASSVAPGLAFEQY | TRBV9 | .
ASSPLTGYRTEQY | TRBV7-2 | .
ASSPIGGDEQY | TRBV18 | .
ASSRKGGGITEAF | TRBV7-3 | .
ASSFGQGGTEAF | TRBV7-9 | .
SVVYYTATEAF | TRBV29-1 | .
ASSPNRVLAEAF | TRBV7-9 | .
ASSIGQGGGYT | TRBV5-6 | .
ASSPRGEQY | TRBV28 | few
ASTGVGDNYGYT | TRBV6-1 | .